The sequence of this TCR beta chain was determined in a study of T cell responses to AZD1222 COVID-19 vaccine. Study-wide points: Reports say nearly half of spike-specific TCRs go after unmutated variant regions. None of the repertoires were sampled until the peak T cell response had passed.

Points on this clone: Its specificity is unknown.

TCRdb's table, derived via immunoSEQ multiplex PCR, lists solely in-frame clones and lacks some. Of more than 100,000 clones detected, 80% to 90% appear once; the ten largest clones hold approximately 22%. Germline CDR1 and CDR2: MNHEY and SVGEGT. V was trimmed by 5 bases and J by 2 bases, leaving 13 bases between them. CDR3 length: 14 residues. Material: peripheral blood, obtained on day 0 of AZD1222 vaccination. This rearrangement joins TRBV6-2 or TRBV6-3 to TRBJ2-7; D ambiguous. This receptor was taken from an adult in good health. CDR3 sequence (DNA): TGTGCCAGCAGTGCCCGACGCGACCCCTACGAGCAGTACTTC. It translates to CASSARRDPYEQYF.